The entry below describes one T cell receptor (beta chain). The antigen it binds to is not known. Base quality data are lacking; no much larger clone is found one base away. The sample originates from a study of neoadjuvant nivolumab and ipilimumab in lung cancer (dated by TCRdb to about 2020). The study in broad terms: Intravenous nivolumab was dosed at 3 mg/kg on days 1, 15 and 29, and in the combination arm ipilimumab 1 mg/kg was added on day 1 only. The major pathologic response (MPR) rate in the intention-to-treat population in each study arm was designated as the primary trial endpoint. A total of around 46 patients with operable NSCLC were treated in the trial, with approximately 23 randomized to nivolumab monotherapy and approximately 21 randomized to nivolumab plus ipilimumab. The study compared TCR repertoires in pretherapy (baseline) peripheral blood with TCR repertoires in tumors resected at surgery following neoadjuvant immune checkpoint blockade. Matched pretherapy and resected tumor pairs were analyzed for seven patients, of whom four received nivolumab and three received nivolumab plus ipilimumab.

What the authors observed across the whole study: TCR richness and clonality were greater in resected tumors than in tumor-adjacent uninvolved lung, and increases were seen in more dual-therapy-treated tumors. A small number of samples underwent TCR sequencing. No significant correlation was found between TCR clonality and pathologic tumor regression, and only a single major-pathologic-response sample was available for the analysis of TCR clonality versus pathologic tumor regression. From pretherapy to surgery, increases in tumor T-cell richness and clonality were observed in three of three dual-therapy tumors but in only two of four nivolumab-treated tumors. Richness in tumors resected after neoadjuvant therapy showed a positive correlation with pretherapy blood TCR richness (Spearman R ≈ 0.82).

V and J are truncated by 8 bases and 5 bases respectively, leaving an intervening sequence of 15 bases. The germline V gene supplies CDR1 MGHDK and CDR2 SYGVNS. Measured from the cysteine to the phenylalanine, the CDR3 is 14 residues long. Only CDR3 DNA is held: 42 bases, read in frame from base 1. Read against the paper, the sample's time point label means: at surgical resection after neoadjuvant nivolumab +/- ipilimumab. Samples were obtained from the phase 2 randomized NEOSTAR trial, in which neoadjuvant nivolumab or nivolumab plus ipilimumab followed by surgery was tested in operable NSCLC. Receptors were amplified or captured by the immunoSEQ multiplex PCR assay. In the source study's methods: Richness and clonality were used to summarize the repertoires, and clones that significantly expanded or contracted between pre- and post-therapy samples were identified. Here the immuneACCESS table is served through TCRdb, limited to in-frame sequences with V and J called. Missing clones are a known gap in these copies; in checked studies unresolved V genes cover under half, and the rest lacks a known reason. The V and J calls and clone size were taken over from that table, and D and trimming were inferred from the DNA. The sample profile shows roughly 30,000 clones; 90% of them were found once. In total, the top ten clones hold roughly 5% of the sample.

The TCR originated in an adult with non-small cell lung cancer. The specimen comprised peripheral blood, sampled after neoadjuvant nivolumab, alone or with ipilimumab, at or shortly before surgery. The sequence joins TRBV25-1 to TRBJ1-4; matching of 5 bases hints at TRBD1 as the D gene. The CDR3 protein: CASRGAAGNEKLFF. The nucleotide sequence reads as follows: TGTGCCAGCCGAGGGGCGGCAGGGAATGAAAAACTGTTTTTT.